Shown below are 29 T cell receptor beta chains from a single sample sequenced in a study of identical twins. TCRdb reprocessed the 5' RACE reads with MiXCR, giving one entry per CDR3 protein. The repertoire has under 350,000 distinct CDR3 sequences, roughly 10% of them found once; the top ten carry roughly 6.8%. The sample also formed part of further work on yellow fever vaccine responses in identical twins.

The material sequenced was CD8+ T cells sorted from blood. Receptors originate from a woman aged 18-35 years in good health.

The chain couples TRBV10-3 to TRBJ2-5; D not resolved. The CDR3 spans 15 residues. Germline V gene data show CDR1 as ENHRY and CDR2 as SYGVKD. Between the trimmed V and J ends, which lost 0 bases and 5 bases, there was a span of 13 bases. CDR3 bases: TGTGCCATCAGTGAGTCGATAGTGGTCGGTGAGACCCAGTACTTC. It encodes CAISESIVVGETQYF.

This clonotype has a single count. The chain carries TRBV7-9 and TRBJ2-2, with D uncertain. The CDR3 has 15 amino acids. Germline lookup yields CDR1 SEHNR and CDR2 FQNEAQ (reference sequence). With 2 bases removed from V and 1 base from J, the gap between germline ends came to 8 bases. The DNA of the CDR3 is TGTGCCAGCAGCTTATTTGGGGAGAACACCGGGGAGCTGTTTTTT. It codes for CASSLFGENTGELFF.

This clonotype has a handful of counts. The chain joins TRBV4-1 to TRBJ2-3, with D possibly TRBD1 on 5 matching bases. V gave up 1 base and J gave up 6 bases, with 11 bases separating them. CDR1 is MGHRA, CDR2 YSYEKL, per germline. The CDR3 runs 14 residues. The CDR3 DNA follows: TGCGCCAGCAGCCAAGTTGGGGCGCCGGATACGCAGTATTTT. It specifies CASSQVGAPDTQYF.

This sequence joins TRBV7-9 and TRBJ2-3; TRBD2 aligns across 7 bases. Germline values: CDR1 SEHNR, CDR2 FQNEAQ (reference sequence). The length of the CDR3 is 15 residues. V dropped 8 bases and J dropped 1; count of bases not matched to a gene: 9. CDR3 sequence (DNA): TGTGCCAGCCAGACTAGCACCGCTGGCACAGATACGCAGTATTTT. The encoded protein is CASQTSTAGTDTQYF.

The rearrangement links TRBV4-3 to TRBJ1-5, with D perhaps matching TRBD1 (5 bases). Trimming left V 0 bases short and J 5 bases short, with 11 bases between. The CDR3 totals 15 residues. The germline V gene encodes CDR1 LGHNA and CDR2 YSLEER. In DNA form, the CDR3 reads TGCGCCAGCAGCCAAGATTTGGGGGTGGATCAGCCCCAGCATTTT. Translation gives CASSQDLGVDQPQHF.

This clonotype has a handful of counts. The chain uses TRBV20-1 and TRBJ1-4; D not resolved. From germline, CDR1 is DFQATT and CDR2 SNEGSKA (reference sequence). The CDR3 runs to 14 residues. Trimming shortened V by 1 base and J by 2 bases, and 8 bases separated the two germline ends. DNA for the CDR3: TGCAGTGCTAGAGTAGTCGGCACTAATGAAAAACTGTTTTTT. Translated: CSARVVGTNEKLFF.

This chain connects TRBV20-1 to TRBJ2-7; 8 bases agree with TRBD2. V gave up 0 bases and J gave up 1 base; unmatched junction bases: 5. CDR3 size: 15 residues. The germline V gene encodes CDR1 DFQATT and CDR2 SNEGSKA (reference sequence). The CDR3 nucleotides read TGCAGTGCTAGAGATGGGGCGGGGGGTTCCTACGAGCAGTACTTC. It codes for CSARDGAGGSYEQYF.

This chain links TRBV20-1 with TRBJ2-7; 9 nucleotides line up with TRBD2. Germline V gene lookup returns CDR1 DFQATT and CDR2 SNEGSKA (reference sequence). The V segment lost 0 bases and the J segment 2 bases; nucleotides outside the gene matches: 11. CDR3 length: 17 amino acids. The CDR3 region is CSAREFSSGMSAYEQYF. DNA of the CDR3: TGCAGTGCTAGAGAGTTTTCTAGCGGGATGTCGGCCTACGAGCAGTACTTC.

This rearrangement joins TRBV27 to TRBJ2-3; 9 positions agree with TRBD1. V trimming: 5 bases; J trimming: 1 base; junction bases outside the gene matches: 4. CDR1 MNHEY and CDR2 SMNVEV come from the germline V gene (reference sequence). This CDR3 is 15 amino acids long. The CDR3 is CASSPTGGGTDTQYF. Here the CDR3 DNA reads TGTGCCAGCAGTCCCACAGGGGGCGGCACAGATACGCAGTATTTT.

The V call is TRBV6-5, the J call TRBJ2-3; TRBD2 agrees at 10 bases. The CDR3 extends over 17 amino acids. Trimming cost V 3 bases and J 3 bases; bases outside gene matches: 9. Per germline, CDR1 MNHEY and CDR2 SVGAGI. The CDR3 protein is CASSYTFGLAATDTQYF. Written as DNA, the CDR3 is TGTGCCAGCAGTTATACATTCGGACTAGCGGCAACAGATACGCAGTATTTT.

This clonotype has ten or more counts. The rearrangement links TRBV14 to TRBJ1-1, with TRBD1 identical over 8 bases. CDR3 length: 16 residues. V lost 2 bases to trimming and J lost 4 bases; unmatched junction nucleotides: 9. In germline, CDR1 is SGHDN, CDR2 FVKESK. In DNA, the CDR3 is TGTGCCAGCAGCCAAATCGGACAGGGTGTTTCCACTGAAGCTTTCTTT. Translated: CASSQIGQGVSTEAFF. The entire variable domain, with the rest obtained from reference TRBV14 and TRBJ1-1, is as follows: EAGVTQFPSHSVIEKGQTVTLRCDPISGHDNLYWYRRVMGKEIKFLLHFVKESKQDESGMPNNRFLAERTGGTYSTLKVQPAELEDSGVYFCASSQIGQGVSTEAFFGQGTRLTVV.

The sample holds many counts of this clonotype. CDR3 residues: CASSLTLGYNEQFF. The CDR3, as DNA: TGCGCCAGCAGCTTGACCCTAGGATACAATGAGCAGTTCTTC. The V call is TRBV5-1, the J call TRBJ2-1; D is ambiguous. There are 14 residues in the CDR3. Trimming pared 1 base from V and 4 bases from J, leaving 9 bases between. The germline V gene has CDR1 SGHRS and CDR2 YFSETQ.

This clonotype was counted between two and nine times. The chain links TRBV7-2 to TRBJ2-1; 11 bases are a match to TRBD2. The germline V gene encodes CDR1 SGHTA and CDR2 FQGNSA. The CDR3 totals 18 residues. The V segment lost 0 bases and the J segment 0 bases; nucleotides outside the gene matches: 4. The DNA for the CDR3 is TGTGCCAGCAGCTTAGCGACTAGCGGGGTTAGCTCCTACAATGAGCAGTTCTTC. It translates to CASSLATSGVSSYNEQFF.

This clonotype was recorded many times. The J gene is TRBJ2-7, the V gene TRBV5-1; 10 bases align to TRBD1. Germline V gives CDR1 SGHRS, CDR2 YFSETQ. The V gene end was trimmed by 4 bases and the J gene end by 3 bases; junction bases not matched to a gene: 4. The CDR3 totals 14 residues. DNA of the CDR3: TGCGCCAGCAGCGGGGACAGGGGAGGCTACGAGCAGTACTTC. Protein: CASSGDRGGYEQYF.

The chain has TRBV7-6 and TRBJ2-1; 9 bases align to TRBD2. The CDR3 length is 16 residues. The germline V gene has CDR1 SGHVS and CDR2 FNYEAQ. J was trimmed by 7 bases and V by 0 bases; bases with no gene match: 7. CDR3 residues: CASSLAGTSTINEQFF. The CDR3 nucleotides read TGTGCCAGCAGCTTAGCCGGGACTAGCACGATAAATGAGCAGTTCTTC.

This clonotype was counted at least ten times. The CDR3 bases are TGCAGTGCTAGAATGGGTAGCGGCCAAGAGACCCAGTACTTC. Protein product: CSARMGSGQETQYF. V usage is TRBV20-1 and J usage is TRBJ2-5, with D perhaps TRBD2 (6 bases). V lost 2 bases and J 1 base, leaving 11 bases between the germline ends. CDR3 length equals 14 residues. Germline assignment: CDR1 DFQATT and CDR2 SNEGSKA (reference sequence).

This chain links TRBV6-5 with TRBJ2-1; 9 positions match TRBD1. V lost 3 bases to trimming and J lost 3 bases; unmatched junction nucleotides: 3. CDR3 length equals 15 residues. The germline V gene has CDR1 MNHEY and CDR2 SVGAGI. As DNA, the CDR3 is TGTGCCAGCAGTTATGGGACAGGGAACTACAATGAGCAGTTCTTC. The encoded protein is CASSYGTGNYNEQFF.

This rearrangement joins TRBV12-3 or TRBV12-4 to TRBJ2-7; D ambiguous. Trimming removed 4 bases from V and 5 bases from J, with 12 bases in between. CDR3 length: 13 amino acids. The CDR3 region is CASSSYRQDEQYF. The CDR3 region has the DNA TGTGCCAGCAGTTCGTATCGACAAGACGAGCAGTACTTC.

This clonotype came up a few times. V is TRBV9 and J is TRBJ2-1; no clear D. From germline, CDR1 is SGDLS and CDR2 YYNGEE. The CDR3 has 17 residues. The germline V and J ends were trimmed by 3 bases and 0 bases, with 16 bases remaining between them. The CDR3 reads CASSGVGSSSSYNEQFF. As DNA, the CDR3 is TGTGCCAGCAGCGGTGTTGGTAGCAGTAGCTCCTACAATGAGCAGTTCTTC.

This clonotype came up many times. V gene TRBV7-9 combines with J gene TRBJ2-5, with D possibly TRBD2 on 5 matching bases. Trimming took 2 bases from V and 6 from J, leaving 7 bases between them. CDR1 and CDR2 from the germline V gene are SEHNR and FQNEAQ (reference sequence). CDR3 length: 12 amino acids. In DNA form, the CDR3 reads TGTGCCAGCAGCTTAAACGGGAAGACCCAGTACTTC. This gives the protein CASSLNGKTQYF.

This clonotype was seen many times. The rearrangement links TRBV4-3 to TRBJ2-7, with no clear D. This CDR3 comprises 16 residues. V shed 3 bases and J shed 3 bases, with 18 bases lying between them. Per the germline V gene, CDR1 is LGHNA and CDR2 is YSLEER. CDR3 amino acids: CASSQDLDTYLYEQYF. In DNA, the CDR3 is TGCGCCAGCAGCCAGGACCTTGACACTTACCTCTACGAGCAGTACTTC.

This clonotype appeared a few times. The gene calls are TRBV5-5 and TRBJ2-1, with a weak D call TRBD1 (5 bases). The V end was cut by 0 bases, the J end by 4 bases, with 20 bases between. CDR3 length: 18 residues. Germline V gives CDR1 SGHKS, CDR2 YYEKEE (reference sequence). In DNA, the CDR3 is TGTGCCAGCAGCTTGGGTGGGGCAAATATTACCCGATACAATGAGCAGTTCTTC. This sequence encodes CASSLGGANITRYNEQFF.

The chain carries TRBV4-1 and TRBJ2-1, with D possibly being TRBD2 (6 bases). The V end lost 1 base, the J end lost 1 base, and 11 bases lay between the germline ends. This CDR3 has 16 amino acids. Per germline, CDR1 MGHRA and CDR2 YSYEKL. DNA for the CDR3: TGCGCCAGCAGCCAAGCGGCGGCGGGATCCTACAATGAGCAGTTCTTC. Its protein product is CASSQAAAGSYNEQFF.

The V and J genes are TRBV7-6 and TRBJ2-7; D is unresolved. Per the germline V gene, CDR1 is SGHVS and CDR2 is FNYEAQ. This CDR3 is built from 13 residues. The V gene lost 5 bases and the J gene lost 2 bases, with 10 bases spanning the gap. The CDR3 DNA reads TGTGCCAGCAGCGGCAGTGTCCCCTACGAGCAGTACTTC. Its protein product is CASSGSVPYEQYF.

CDR3 sequence reads: CASTGGIQETQYF. CDR3 in DNA: TGTGCCAGCACCGGAGGGATTCAAGAGACCCAGTACTTC. The rearrangement uses TRBV3-1 and TRBJ2-5; the D gene is possibly TRBD2 (6 bases). Per the germline V gene, CDR1 is LGHDT and CDR2 is YNNKEL (reference sequence). V was pared by 7 bases and J by 2 bases, with 11 bases between. The CDR3 covers 13 residues.

This clonotype was picked up a small number of times. The chain employs TRBV28 and TRBJ1-5, with D possibly matching TRBD1 (5 bases). V was trimmed by 3 bases and J by 3 bases, leaving 9 bases between them. Germline loops: CDR1 MDHEN, CDR2 SYDVKM. CDR3 length: 14 amino acids. The chain's CDR3 is CASSFVGLNQPQHF. In nucleotides, the CDR3 is TGTGCCAGCAGTTTTGTGGGACTCAATCAGCCCCAGCATTTT.

This clonotype was recorded many times. The CDR3 DNA reads TGCAGCGTTGAAGCTGGGGGCAATGAGCAGTTCTTC. This codes for CSVEAGGNEQFF. The chain is built from TRBV29-1 and TRBJ2-1; either TRBD1 or TRBD2 may fit D (5 bases each). V gave up 1 base and J gave up 6 bases, with 7 bases separating them. In germline, CDR1 is SQVTM, CDR2 ANQGSEA. The CDR3 runs to 12 residues.

This clonotype was detected many times. This rearrangement joins TRBV5-1 to TRBJ2-7, with D possibly being TRBD2 (6 bases). Germline V lookup: CDR1 SGHRS, CDR2 YFSETQ. This CDR3 region has 14 residues. V was pared by 4 bases and J by 1 base, with 12 bases between. CDR3 nucleotides: TGCGCCAGCAGCGACACGGGACTTTCCTACGAGCAGTACTTC. Protein product: CASSDTGLSYEQYF.

V gene TRBV12-3 or TRBV12-4 combines with J gene TRBJ2-3; possibly TRBD2 for D (7 bases). V was pared by 8 bases and J by 3 bases, with 24 bases between. There are 17 residues in the CDR3. The CDR3 region has the DNA TGTGCCAGCCACGGGGGCCTCGCGGGAGATCGGACAGATACGCAGTATTTT. Translation: CASHGGLAGDRTDTQYF.